Here is one TCR beta chain with its context. The assay was immunoSEQ multiplex PCR, and TCRdb's table has in-frame clones only and misses some. The table records 35,000 to 50,000 clones, roughly 92% of them present only once. This sample is part of a study of tissue T cells after allogeneic stem cell transplantation. CDR3 length: 14 residues. The V segment lost 2 bases and the J segment 7 bases; nucleotides outside the gene matches: 7. Germline CDR1 reads SGHTA; CDR2 reads FQGNSA. This sequence originates from a woman aged 35-75 years who later had graft-versus-host disease after an allogeneic stem cell transplant. V usage is TRBV7-2 and J usage is TRBJ2-7, with TRBD2 matching over 8 bases. The sequencing here drew on blood, taken before transplantation. This CDR3 reads CASSLSGGFREQYF. The DNA of the CDR3 is TGTGCCAGCAGCTTAAGCGGGGGCTTTCGGGAGCAGTACTTC.